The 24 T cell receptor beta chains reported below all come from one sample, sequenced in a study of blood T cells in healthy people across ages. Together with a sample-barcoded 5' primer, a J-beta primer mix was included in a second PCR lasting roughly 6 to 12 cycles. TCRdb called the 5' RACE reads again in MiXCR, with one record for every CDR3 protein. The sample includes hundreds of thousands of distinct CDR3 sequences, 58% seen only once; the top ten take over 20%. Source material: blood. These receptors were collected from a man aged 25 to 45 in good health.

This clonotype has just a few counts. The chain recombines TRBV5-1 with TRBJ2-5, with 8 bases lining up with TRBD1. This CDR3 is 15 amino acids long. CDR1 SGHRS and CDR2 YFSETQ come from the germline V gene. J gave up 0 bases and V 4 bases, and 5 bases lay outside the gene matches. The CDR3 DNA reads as TGCGCCAGCAGCGTTGGACAGGGAAACCAAGAGACCCAGTACTTC. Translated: CASSVGQGNQETQYF.

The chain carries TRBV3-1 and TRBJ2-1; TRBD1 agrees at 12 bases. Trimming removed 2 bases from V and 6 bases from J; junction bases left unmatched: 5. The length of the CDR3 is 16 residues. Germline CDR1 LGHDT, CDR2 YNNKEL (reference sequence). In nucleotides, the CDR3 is TGTGCCAGCAGCCAACGGGACAGGGGGCCCCGCAATGAGCAGTTCTTC. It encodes CASSQRDRGPRNEQFF.

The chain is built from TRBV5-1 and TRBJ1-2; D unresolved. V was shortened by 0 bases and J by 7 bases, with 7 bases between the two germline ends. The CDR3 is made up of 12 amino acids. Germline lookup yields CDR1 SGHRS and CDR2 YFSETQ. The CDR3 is CASSLGDPGYTF. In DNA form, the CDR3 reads TGCGCCAGCAGCTTGGGGGATCCTGGCTACACCTTC.

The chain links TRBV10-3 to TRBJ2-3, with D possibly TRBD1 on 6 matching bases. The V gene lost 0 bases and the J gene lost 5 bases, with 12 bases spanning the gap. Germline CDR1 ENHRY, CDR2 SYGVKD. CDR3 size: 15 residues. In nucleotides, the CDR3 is TGTGCCATCAGTGAGTCGAAGGGGGTTAGAGATACGCAGTATTTT. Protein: CAISESKGVRDTQYF.

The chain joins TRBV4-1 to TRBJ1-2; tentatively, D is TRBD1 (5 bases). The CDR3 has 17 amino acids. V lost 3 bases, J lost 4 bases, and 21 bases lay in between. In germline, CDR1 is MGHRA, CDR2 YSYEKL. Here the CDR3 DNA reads TGCGCCAGCAGCCATTTGGCGCGGAGGACATTCTCCTATGGCTACACCTTC. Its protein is CASSHLARRTFSYGYTF.

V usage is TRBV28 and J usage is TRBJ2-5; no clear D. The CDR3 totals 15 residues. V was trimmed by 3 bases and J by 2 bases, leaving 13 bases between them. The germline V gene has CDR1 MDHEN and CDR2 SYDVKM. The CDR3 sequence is CASSFNRAKQETQYF. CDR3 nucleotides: TGTGCCAGCAGTTTTAATAGGGCCAAACAAGAGACCCAGTACTTC.

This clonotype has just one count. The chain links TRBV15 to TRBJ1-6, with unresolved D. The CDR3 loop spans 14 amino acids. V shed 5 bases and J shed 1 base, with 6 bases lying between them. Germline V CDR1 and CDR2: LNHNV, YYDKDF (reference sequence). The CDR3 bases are TGTGCCACCAGCCCGGGATCCTATAATTCACCCCTCCACTTT. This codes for CATSPGSYNSPLHF.

The CDR3 reads CSARTSEAGSAFF. The CDR3 DNA sequence: TGCAGTGCTAGAACAAGCGAAGCGGGTTCCGCTTTCTTT. This chain uses TRBV20-1 with TRBJ1-1; no reliable D call. V was cut by 2 bases and J by 11 bases, with 18 bases left in between. Germline V CDR1 and CDR2: DFQATT, SNEGSKA (reference sequence). CDR3 length equals 13 residues.

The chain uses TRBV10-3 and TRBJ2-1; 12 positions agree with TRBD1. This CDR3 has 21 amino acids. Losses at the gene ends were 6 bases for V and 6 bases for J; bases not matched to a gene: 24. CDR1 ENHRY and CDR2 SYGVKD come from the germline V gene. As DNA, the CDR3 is TGTGCCATCAGATCCGTCGGGACAGGGGGCACCGAGCGGGCCGAGGTCAATGAGCAGTTCTTC. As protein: CAIRSVGTGGTERAEVNEQFF.

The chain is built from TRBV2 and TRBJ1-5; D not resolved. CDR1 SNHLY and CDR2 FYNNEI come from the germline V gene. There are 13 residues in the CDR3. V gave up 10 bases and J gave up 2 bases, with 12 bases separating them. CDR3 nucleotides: TGTGCCACCCGGCGAGGTGGCAATCAGCCCCAGCATTTT. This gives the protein CATRRGGNQPQHF.

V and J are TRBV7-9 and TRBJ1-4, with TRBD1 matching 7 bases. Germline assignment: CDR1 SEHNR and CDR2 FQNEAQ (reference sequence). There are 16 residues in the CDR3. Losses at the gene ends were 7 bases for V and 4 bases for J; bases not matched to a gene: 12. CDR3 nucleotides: TGTGCCAGCACCGCAGGGGGGGGAGCCATTAATGAAAAACTGTTTTTT. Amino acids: CASTAGGGAINEKLFF.

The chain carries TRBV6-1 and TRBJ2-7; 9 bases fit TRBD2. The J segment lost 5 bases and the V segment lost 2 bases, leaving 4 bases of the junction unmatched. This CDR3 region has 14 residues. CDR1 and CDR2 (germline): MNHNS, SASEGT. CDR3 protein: CASSELAGENEQYF. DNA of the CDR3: TGTGCCAGCAGTGAATTAGCGGGAGAGAACGAGCAGTACTTC.

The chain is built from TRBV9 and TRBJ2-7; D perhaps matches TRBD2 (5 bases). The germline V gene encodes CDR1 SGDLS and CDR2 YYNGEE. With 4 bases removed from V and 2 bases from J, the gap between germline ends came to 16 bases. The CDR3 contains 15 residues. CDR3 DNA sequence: TGTGCCAGCAGCCCGAGCGGCGGTCCAGCCTACGAGCAGTACTTC. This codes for CASSPSGGPAYEQYF.

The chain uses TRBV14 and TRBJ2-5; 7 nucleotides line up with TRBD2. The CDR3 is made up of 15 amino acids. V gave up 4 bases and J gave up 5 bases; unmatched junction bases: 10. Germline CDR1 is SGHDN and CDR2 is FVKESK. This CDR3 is CASSRQAGLWETQYF. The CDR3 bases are TGTGCCAGCAGCCGACAAGCGGGATTGTGGGAGACCCAGTACTTC.

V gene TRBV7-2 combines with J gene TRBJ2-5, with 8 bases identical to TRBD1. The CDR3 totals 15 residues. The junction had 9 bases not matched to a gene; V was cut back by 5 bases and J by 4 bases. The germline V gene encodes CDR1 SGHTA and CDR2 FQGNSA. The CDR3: CASSPTRTGSETQYF. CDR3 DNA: TGTGCCAGCAGCCCTACTCGGACAGGGTCAGAGACCCAGTACTTC.

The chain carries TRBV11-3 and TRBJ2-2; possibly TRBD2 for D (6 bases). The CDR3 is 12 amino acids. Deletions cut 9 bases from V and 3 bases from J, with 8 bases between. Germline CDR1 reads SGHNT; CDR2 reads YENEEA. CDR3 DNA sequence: TGTGCCAGTGAGCGGGACACCGGGGAGCTGTTTTTT. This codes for CASERDTGELFF.

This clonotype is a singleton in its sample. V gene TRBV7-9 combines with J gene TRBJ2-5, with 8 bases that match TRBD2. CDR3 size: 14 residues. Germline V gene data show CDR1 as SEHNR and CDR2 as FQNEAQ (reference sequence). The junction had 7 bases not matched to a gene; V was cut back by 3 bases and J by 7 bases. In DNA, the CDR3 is TGTGCCAGCAGCTTTTCGGGGGGGCCAGGGACCCAGTACTTC. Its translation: CASSFSGGPGTQYF.

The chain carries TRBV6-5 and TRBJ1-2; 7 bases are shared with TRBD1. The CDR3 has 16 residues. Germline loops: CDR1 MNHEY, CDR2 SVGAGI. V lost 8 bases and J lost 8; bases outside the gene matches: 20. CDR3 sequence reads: CASRVSSGRGDIGYTF. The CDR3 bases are TGTGCCAGCCGCGTCAGCTCGGGCAGGGGGGATATAGGCTACACCTTC.

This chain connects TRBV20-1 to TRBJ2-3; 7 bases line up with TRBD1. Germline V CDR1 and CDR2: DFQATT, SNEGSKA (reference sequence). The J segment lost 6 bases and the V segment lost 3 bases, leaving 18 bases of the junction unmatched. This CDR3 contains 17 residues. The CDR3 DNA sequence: TGCAGTGCTAGGCCGATCACCGGACAGGTTGGCTCGGATACGCAGTATTTT. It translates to CSARPITGQVGSDTQYF.

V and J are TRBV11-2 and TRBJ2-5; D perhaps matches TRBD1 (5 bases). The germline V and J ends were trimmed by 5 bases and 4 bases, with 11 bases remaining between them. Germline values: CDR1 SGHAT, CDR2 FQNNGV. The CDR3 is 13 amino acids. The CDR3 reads CASSQQGLETQYF. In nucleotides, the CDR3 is TGTGCCAGCAGCCAGCAGGGATTAGAGACCCAGTACTTC.

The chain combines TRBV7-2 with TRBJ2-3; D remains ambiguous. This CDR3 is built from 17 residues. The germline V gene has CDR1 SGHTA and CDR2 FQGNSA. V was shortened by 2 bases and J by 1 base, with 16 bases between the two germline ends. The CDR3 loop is CASSLPGPNSGTDTQYF. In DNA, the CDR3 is TGTGCCAGCAGCTTACCCGGGCCCAACTCCGGCACAGATACGCAGTATTTT.

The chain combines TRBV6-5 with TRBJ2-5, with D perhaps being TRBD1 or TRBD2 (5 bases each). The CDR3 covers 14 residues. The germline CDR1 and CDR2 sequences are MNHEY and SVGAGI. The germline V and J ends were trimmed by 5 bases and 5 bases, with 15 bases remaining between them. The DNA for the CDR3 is TGTGCCAGCAGTGCCCAGGGCAGAGGGGAGACCCAGTACTTC. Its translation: CASSAQGRGETQYF.

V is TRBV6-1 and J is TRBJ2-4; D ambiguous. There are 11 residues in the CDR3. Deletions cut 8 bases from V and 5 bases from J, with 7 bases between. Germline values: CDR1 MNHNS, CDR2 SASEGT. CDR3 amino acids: CASFFQNIQYF. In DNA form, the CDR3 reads TGTGCCAGCTTTTTCCAAAACATTCAGTACTTC.

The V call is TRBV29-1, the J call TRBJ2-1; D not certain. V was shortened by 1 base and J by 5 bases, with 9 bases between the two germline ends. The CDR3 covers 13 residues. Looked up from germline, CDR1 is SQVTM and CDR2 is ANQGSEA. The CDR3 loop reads CSVEGYWNNEQFF. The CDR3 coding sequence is TGCAGCGTTGAAGGATATTGGAACAATGAGCAGTTCTTC.